Presented here are 32 T cell receptor beta chains from one specimen sequenced in a study of T-cell memory formation after mild COVID-19. MiXCR, applied by TCRdb to the 5' RACE reads, yields one record per CDR3 protein. The sample has more than 350,000 distinct CDR3 sequences, roughly 20% seen once. What was sequenced was PBMCs or a T cell subset sorted from them (not recorded which). Receptors were obtained from an adult woman who had mild COVID-19 (a few samples of this study predate the infection). Cell type and time point are not known.

This clonotype has more than one count but fewer than ten. The rearrangement uses TRBV5-5 and TRBJ2-5; 7 bases map to TRBD1. Trimming cost V 0 bases and J 1 base; bases outside gene matches: 6. The CDR3 has 16 amino acids. CDR1 and CDR2 from the germline V gene are SGHKS and YYEKEE (reference sequence). The CDR3 sequence: CASSLGLTGPQETQYF. The CDR3 DNA is TGTGCCAGCAGCTTGGGCTTGACAGGGCCCCAAGAGACCCAGTACTTC.

The rearrangement uses TRBV4-1 and TRBJ1-6; weak D call: TRBD1 (5 bases). V was clipped by 5 bases and J by 10 bases, with 15 bases between them. Germline V gene data show CDR1 as MGHRA and CDR2 as YSYEKL. The CDR3 covers 14 residues. The CDR3 spells CASSSSGIGSPLHF. Written as DNA, the CDR3 is TGCGCCAGCAGCTCCTCAGGGATAGGGTCACCCCTCCACTTT.

This clonotype was found a few times. The chain uses TRBV5-5 and TRBJ2-1, with D tentatively TRBD2 (5 bases). The CDR3 is made up of 16 amino acids. Germline values: CDR1 SGHKS, CDR2 YYEKEE (reference sequence). Between the trimmed V and J ends, which lost 3 bases and 10 bases, there was a span of 23 bases. This CDR3 reads CASSWRPGSMFGEQFF. The DNA of the CDR3 is TGTGCCAGCAGCTGGAGGCCGGGATCAATGTTTGGGGAGCAGTTCTTC.

This clonotype was seen ten or more times. The chain carries TRBV11-3 and TRBJ2-1; D not resolved. CDR1 SGHNT and CDR2 YENEEA come from the germline V gene. V shed 5 bases and J shed 3 bases, with 8 bases lying between them. The CDR3 has 13 amino acids. The CDR3 DNA reads TGTGCCAGCAGCCTAGTCCGCTACAATGAGCAGTTCTTC. It codes for CASSLVRYNEQFF.

This clonotype was detected ten times or more. This rearrangement joins TRBV5-1 to TRBJ2-4; a possible D gene is TRBD1 (5 bases). CDR3 length equals 14 residues. Trimming took off 0 bases at V and 1 base at J, with 5 bases between the two ends. Per the germline V gene, CDR1 is SGHRS and CDR2 is YFSETQ. The CDR3 loop reads CASSLGQAKNIQYF. In DNA form, the CDR3 reads TGCGCCAGCAGCTTGGGACAGGCCAAAAACATTCAGTACTTC.

The V call is TRBV2, the J call TRBJ2-1; 8 bases line up with TRBD1. Germline V gene sequence: CDR1 SNHLY, CDR2 FYNNEI. V trimming: 5 bases; J trimming: 9 bases; junction bases outside the gene matches: 9. The CDR3 loop spans 14 amino acids. The CDR3 bases are TGTGCCAGCAGTTTCGGACAGGGTAAGGGTGAGCAGTTCTTC. Protein product: CASSFGQGKGEQFF.

This clonotype occurred a few times. The rearrangement joins TRBV27 to TRBJ1-5; perhaps TRBD1 as D (6 bases). Trimming shortened V by 6 bases and J by 2 bases, and 8 bases separated the two germline ends. The germline V gene has CDR1 MNHEY and CDR2 SMNVEV (reference sequence). The length of the CDR3 is 13 residues. This CDR3 is CASSNRGNQPQHF. As DNA, the CDR3 is TGTGCCAGCAGCAACAGGGGCAATCAGCCCCAGCATTTT.

This clonotype was counted a few times. The rearrangement links TRBV15 to TRBJ2-2, with TRBD1 matching over 7 bases. V lost 5 bases and J lost 4; bases outside the gene matches: 4. Looked up from germline, CDR1 is LNHNV and CDR2 is YYDKDF (reference sequence). The CDR3 totals 14 residues. The CDR3 loop is CATSGAGGTGELFF. The CDR3 region has the DNA TGTGCCACCAGCGGCGCAGGGGGCACCGGGGAGCTGTTTTTT.

This clonotype appeared a few times. J is TRBJ2-3 and V is TRBV5-1; 8 bases match TRBD2. Germline trimming cut 5 bases from V and 7 bases from J; bases unmatched to any gene: 9. CDR1 and CDR2 (germline): SGHRS, YFSETQ. The CDR3 contains 14 residues. CDR3 in DNA: TGCGCCAGCAGTGTGTACGGGAGGGTTAATACGCAGTATTTT. Translated, it gives CASSVYGRVNTQYF.

The table lists this clonotype with many counts. The chain has TRBV7-2 and TRBJ1-1, with D perhaps TRBD1 (5 bases). V was pared by 1 base and J by 3 bases, with 9 bases between. The CDR3 is 14 residues long. In germline, CDR1 is SGHTA, CDR2 FQGNSA. DNA for the CDR3: TGTGCCAGCAGCTTAGGGGGCAGGGACACTGAAGCTTTCTTT. Protein: CASSLGGRDTEAFF.

This sequence joins TRBV25-1 and TRBJ1-1, with a weak D call TRBD1 (6 bases). The CDR3 loop spans 15 amino acids. The V end lost 2 bases, the J end lost 6 bases, and 16 bases lay between the germline ends. Per germline, CDR1 MGHDK and CDR2 SYGVNS. The CDR3 DNA reads TGTGCCAGCAGTGAAACTCTTACAGGGAGAGCTGAAGCTTTCTTT. It yields the protein CASSETLTGRAEAFF.

The table lists this clonotype with a few counts. The chain carries TRBV20-1 and TRBJ2-3; TRBD2 is a possible D gene (5 bases). V was pared by 3 bases and J by 1 base, with 14 bases between. Germline values: CDR1 DFQATT, CDR2 SNEGSKA (reference sequence). The CDR3 covers 15 residues. This chain's CDR3 is CSASGPADRTDTQYF. In nucleotides, the CDR3 is TGCAGTGCTAGTGGGCCAGCGGACCGCACAGATACGCAGTATTTT.

This clonotype was detected ten times or more. The chain joins TRBV29-1 to TRBJ2-7, with D hard to call. Germline V gene data show CDR1 as SQVTM and CDR2 as ANQGSEA. The CDR3 runs to 11 residues. Trimming shortened V by 6 bases and J by 3 bases, and 9 bases separated the two germline ends. This chain's CDR3 is CSVADHYEQYF. Written as DNA, the CDR3 is TGCAGCGTCGCGGACCACTACGAGCAGTACTTC.

This clonotype was found a few times. The genes are TRBV4-1 and TRBJ2-4; D is uncertain. The germline gives CDR1 MGHRA, CDR2 YSYEKL. The V gene lost 2 bases and the J gene lost 3 bases, with 17 bases spanning the gap. The CDR3 has 17 residues. CDR3 loop: CASSQSRAESYKNIQYF. The CDR3 region has the DNA TGCGCCAGCAGCCAAAGTAGGGCAGAGTCTTACAAAAACATTCAGTACTTC.

V gene TRBV5-1 combines with J gene TRBJ2-1; TRBD1 agrees at 8 bases. V gave up 2 bases and J gave up 9 bases; unmatched junction bases: 13. Germline loops: CDR1 SGHRS, CDR2 YFSETQ. The CDR3 totals 16 residues. This CDR3 reads CASSFSQDRVRSEQFF. DNA for the CDR3: TGCGCCAGCAGCTTTAGCCAGGACAGGGTGAGGAGTGAGCAGTTCTTC.

This clonotype was seen a few times. A read error may produce the germline difference seen at one junction end. This chain links TRBV12-3 or TRBV12-4 with TRBJ2-7; D ambiguous. There are 13 residues in the CDR3. The DNA for the CDR3 is TGTGCCAGCAGTTTAGCGAGTATTAGGGAACCGAGTTTC. This encodes CASSLASIREPSF.

This clonotype has a handful of counts. The chain joins TRBV18 to TRBJ2-1, with TRBD2 matching over 8 bases. The CDR3 is 15 residues long. The V gene's germline CDR1 is KGHSH and CDR2 LQKENI. J was trimmed by 4 bases and V by 3 bases; bases with no gene match: 5. DNA for the CDR3: TGTGCCAGCTCACCTGTAGCGGGACGATACAATGAGCAGTTCTTC. Translating it yields CASSPVAGRYNEQFF.

This clonotype was seen a few times. V and J are TRBV14 and TRBJ2-7, with 10 bases fitting TRBD2. Losses at the gene ends were 3 bases for V and 6 bases for J; bases not matched to a gene: 5. CDR1 is SGHDN and CDR2 is FVKESK in the germline V gene. This CDR3 region has 14 residues. The CDR3 sequence is CASSHPGLAREQYF. CDR3 nucleotides: TGTGCCAGCAGCCACCCGGGACTAGCGCGCGAGCAGTACTTC.

This clonotype was detected a few times. CDR3 DNA: TGTGCCAGCAGCTTAACGGACAGCCCAGGGTCTGGAAACACCATATATTTT. It specifies CASSLTDSPGSGNTIYF. The chain links TRBV7-9 to TRBJ1-3, with D tentatively TRBD1 (6 bases). From germline, CDR1 is SEHNR and CDR2 FQNEAQ (reference sequence). V lost 2 bases and J 1 base, leaving 15 bases between the germline ends. The CDR3 contains 17 residues.

This chain uses TRBV5-1 with TRBJ2-2; the match to TRBD1 covers 7 bases. Germline CDR1 and CDR2: SGHRS and YFSETQ. The CDR3 spans 19 residues. After removal of 0 bases from V and 0 bases from J, the junction contained 11 bases not matched to a gene. CDR3 in DNA: TGCGCCAGCAGCTTGGGATTGACCGGGACAGCGCCGAACACCGGGGAGCTGTTTTTT. Its protein is CASSLGLTGTAPNTGELFF.

CDR3 nucleotides: TGTGCCACCAGTGAATCAGGAAGAAATCAGCCCCAGCATTTT. This gives the protein CATSESGRNQPQHF. This chain uses TRBV24-1 with TRBJ1-5; D unresolved. The CDR3 runs 14 residues. In germline, CDR1 is KGHDR, CDR2 SFDVKD. Trimming pared 4 bases from V and 4 bases from J, leaving 10 bases between.

The table lists this clonotype with a few counts. This chain links TRBV20-1 with TRBJ2-5; TRBD2 is a possible D gene (5 bases). V lost 0 bases, J lost 2 bases, and 10 bases lay in between. CDR3 size: 14 residues. Germline-derived CDR1 and CDR2 are DFQATT and SNEGSKA (reference sequence). This CDR3 reads CSAREGAEQETQYF. CDR3 sequence (DNA): TGCAGTGCTAGAGAAGGAGCGGAACAAGAGACCCAGTACTTC.

This clonotype has just a few counts. V and J are TRBV29-1 and TRBJ2-5; no clear D. CDR1 is SQVTM, CDR2 ANQGSEA, per germline. The CDR3 consists of 12 residues. V was pared by 0 bases and J by 5 bases, with 7 bases between. CDR3 amino acids: CSVEDSGETQYF. CDR3 in DNA: TGCAGCGTTGAAGATTCCGGGGAGACCCAGTACTTC.

This rearrangement joins TRBV5-6 to TRBJ2-5; 8 bases fit TRBD1. Looked up from germline, CDR1 is SGHDT and CDR2 is YYEEEE. The V and J ends lost 3 bases and 3 bases, in that order; junction bases with no gene match: 1. CDR3 length: 13 amino acids. The CDR3 loop reads CASSWGQEETQYF. The CDR3 DNA reads as TGTGCCAGCAGCTGGGGACAGGAAGAGACCCAGTACTTC.

This clonotype was observed a handful of times. The chain employs TRBV7-3 and TRBJ2-5; D is undetermined. The length of the CDR3 is 12 residues. Germline V gene lookup returns CDR1 SGHTA and CDR2 FQGTGA. Trimming stripped 7 bases from V and 7 bases from J, with 13 bases between. The CDR3 DNA sequence: TGTGCCAGCATCTACCCCCATGGGACCCAGTACTTC. It is translated as CASIYPHGTQYF.

The J gene is TRBJ2-3, the V gene TRBV30; D is unclear. CDR3 length: 14 amino acids. Deletions cut 2 bases from V and 0 bases from J, with 9 bases between. Germline CDR1 GTSNPN, CDR2 SVGIG (reference sequence). CDR3 residues: CAWSPGLSTDTQYF. DNA for the CDR3: TGTGCCTGGAGTCCAGGCCTCAGCACAGATACGCAGTATTTT.

This chain links TRBV5-1 with TRBJ2-7; weak D call: TRBD1 (5 bases). CDR1 and CDR2 from the germline V gene are SGHRS and YFSETQ. V was cut by 0 bases and J by 5 bases, with 12 bases left in between. This CDR3 is built from 14 residues. The CDR3, as DNA: TGCGCCAGCAGCTTGGGATCAGGGTACGACGAGCAGTACTTC. This codes for CASSLGSGYDEQYF.

The chain joins TRBV29-1 to TRBJ1-1, with a possible D match to TRBD1 (6 bases). The CDR3 length is 12 residues. V lost 8 bases and J 6 bases, leaving 16 bases between the germline ends. Germline CDR1 and CDR2: SQVTM and ANQGSEA. This CDR3 is CSSSSQGPEAFF. CDR3 nucleotide sequence: TGCAGCTCCTCTTCCCAGGGGCCTGAAGCTTTCTTT.

This clonotype was seen at least ten times. The rearrangement links TRBV5-1 to TRBJ2-1, with TRBD1 identical over 7 bases. The V gene end was trimmed by 4 bases and the J gene end by 4 bases; junction bases not matched to a gene: 8. The CDR3 runs to 15 residues. The germline CDR1 and CDR2 sequences are SGHRS and YFSETQ. The CDR3 loop is CASSRTGTEYNEQFF. The CDR3, as DNA: TGCGCCAGCAGCAGAACCGGGACAGAATACAATGAGCAGTTCTTC.

This rearrangement joins TRBV24-1 to TRBJ2-4; D might be TRBD2 (7 bases). This CDR3 is 17 amino acids long. Trimming took 2 bases from V and 4 from J, leaving 17 bases between them. Germline V CDR1 and CDR2: KGHDR, SFDVKD. CDR3 in amino acids: CATSDSGGRGGKNIQYF. DNA of the CDR3: TGTGCCACCAGTGATTCGGGGGGCCGGGGCGGAAAAAACATTCAGTACTTC.

The V gene is TRBV7-2, the J gene TRBJ2-7, with D perhaps given as TRBD1 or TRBD2 (5 bases each). CDR3 length equals 13 residues. Trimming removed 5 bases from V and 4 bases from J, with 12 bases in between. The germline V gene has CDR1 SGHTA and CDR2 FQGNSA. The chain's CDR3 is CASSRRERYEQYF. The CDR3 region has the DNA TGTGCCAGCAGCCGCAGGGAGAGGTACGAGCAGTACTTC.

This clonotype was observed at least ten times. This chain joins TRBV12-3 or TRBV12-4 and TRBJ2-2; TRBD2 agrees at 7 bases. The length of the CDR3 is 15 residues. V lost 6 bases to trimming and J lost 5 bases; unmatched junction nucleotides: 9. Here the CDR3 reads CASRNRGAGTGELFF. For the CDR3, the DNA is TGTGCCAGCAGGAACCGGGGAGCGGGGACCGGGGAGCTGTTTTTT.